This T cell receptor beta chain comes out of a study of blood T cell repertoires in COVID-19. About the study: Acute-phase and convalescent COVID-19 samples originated in the United States, Italy and Spain. T cells, B-cell-depleted T cells, or PBMCs supplied cDNA or gDNA.

The CDR3 consists of 14 residues. The germline V and J ends were trimmed by 5 bases and 0 bases, with 10 bases remaining between them. The V gene's germline CDR1 is LNHDA and CDR2 SQIVND (reference sequence). Study processing details: Nucleated cell counts were estimated from reference gene primer amplification. This table comes from immunoSEQ multiplex PCR, and its TCRdb copy is limited to in-frame clones, with some not included. V and J calls and clone size follow that table, whereas D and trimming were derived from the DNA. The profile covers 130,000 to 150,000 clones, with about 87% appearing a single time and about 4.3% taken by the ten largest.

This sequence was found in a woman in her 40s with acute or convalescent COVID-19. Material: peripheral blood. This chain joins TRBV19 and TRBJ1-1; D is possibly TRBD1 (5 bases). CDR3 residues: CASSVGQVNTEAFF. CDR3 DNA: TGTGCCAGTAGTGTAGGACAAGTGAACACTGAAGCTTTCTTT.